One and the same sample provided the 27 T cell receptor beta chains below, sequenced in a study of blood T cells in healthy people across ages. The authors ran a second PCR of about 6 to 12 cycles using a sample-barcoded 5' primer and a J-beta primer mix. TCRdb reprocessed the 5' RACE reads via MiXCR and lists one record per CDR3 protein. Here the sample spans hundreds of thousands of distinct CDR3 sequences, approximately 25% being singletons. These sequences were also reported in another study, on T cells of mothers and their children.

The material sequenced was blood. Every receptor here comes from a boy aged 5-17 years in good health.

V is TRBV3-1 and J is TRBJ2-7, with 9 nucleotides matching TRBD2. Germline CDR1 and CDR2: LGHDT and YNNKEL (reference sequence). V was pared by 4 bases and J by 5 bases, with 6 bases of the junction left unmatched. The CDR3 is 14 amino acids. The CDR3 reads CASSLWTSVHEQYF. The CDR3, as DNA: TGTGCCAGCAGCCTTTGGACTAGCGTCCACGAGCAGTACTTC.

This rearrangement joins TRBV7-9 to TRBJ2-5; TRBD1 aligns across 9 bases. The J call is uncertain, as TRBJ2-1 better fits the DNA end. The germline V gene has CDR1 SEHNR and CDR2 FQNEAQ (reference sequence). The CDR3 sequence is 16 residues long. This chain's CDR3 is CASSSPGTGSLNEQFF. The CDR3 bases are TGTGCCAGCAGTTCACCCGGGACAGGGAGTCTCAATGAGCAGTTCTTC.

This chain joins TRBV5-6 and TRBJ2-5; the D gene is possibly TRBD2 (6 bases). The end of the DNA is better explained by TRBJ2-7, so the J call may be wrong. CDR1 and CDR2 (germline): SGHDT, YYEEEE. This CDR3 is built from 13 residues. This chain's CDR3 is CASSRDFPYEQYF. The CDR3 nucleotides read TGTGCCAGCAGTCGGGACTTTCCCTACGAGCAGTACTTC.

The chain links TRBV18 to TRBJ2-1; 8 bases align to TRBD2. CDR3 size: 14 residues. V was pared by 3 bases and J by 5 bases, with 3 bases of the junction left unmatched. The germline V gene encodes CDR1 KGHSH and CDR2 LQKENI. This CDR3 reads CASSPKRGNNEQFF. The CDR3 DNA reads as TGTGCCAGCTCACCTAAGCGGGGGAACAATGAGCAGTTCTTC. The whole variable domain, filled in from reference TRBV18 and TRBJ2-1, reads NAGVMQNPRHLVRRRGQEARLRCSPMKGHSHVYWYRQLPEEGLKFMVYLQKENIIDESGMPKERFSAEFPKEGPSILRIQQVVRGDSAAYFCASSPKRGNNEQFFGPGTRLTVL.

A single count supports this clonotype. V and J are TRBV9 and TRBJ2-1; 10 bases are shared with TRBD2. V was pared by 4 bases and J by 6 bases, with 13 bases of the junction left unmatched. Looked up from germline, CDR1 is SGDLS and CDR2 is YYNGEE. The CDR3 loop spans 17 amino acids. The CDR3 DNA sequence: TGTGCCAGCAGCCCCCGAACTAGCGGGAATCTCCTCAATGAGCAGTTCTTC. The encoded protein is CASSPRTSGNLLNEQFF.

The table lists this clonotype with a few counts. The chain links TRBV20-1 to TRBJ2-1; perhaps TRBD1 as D (5 bases). The DNA matches TRBJ2-7 better at its end, which makes the J call doubtful. The length of the CDR3 is 15 residues. Per germline, CDR1 DFQATT and CDR2 SNEGSKA (reference sequence). CDR3 protein: CSATSQGLTAYEQYF. CDR3 nucleotides: TGCAGTGCTACGAGTCAGGGATTGACAGCCTACGAGCAGTACTTC.

The genes are TRBV6-5 and TRBJ2-1; 8 positions agree with TRBD2. The length of the CDR3 is 12 residues. Germline lookup yields CDR1 MNHEY and CDR2 SVGAGI. This CDR3 is CVRKKRGNEQFF. In DNA, the CDR3 is TGTGTCAGAAAGAAGCGGGGGAATGAGCAGTTCTTC.

V and J are TRBV29-1 and TRBJ1-5; D perhaps matches TRBD1 (6 bases). Trimming took off 7 bases at V and 4 bases at J, with 26 bases between the two ends. The CDR3 runs to 17 residues. CDR1 and CDR2 from the germline V gene are SQVTM and ANQGSEA. In nucleotides, the CDR3 is TGCAGCGAGTTGCGCGGTCAGAAGACAGGTTGGAATCAGCCCCAGCATTTT. The encoded protein is CSELRGQKTGWNQPQHF.

CDR3: CAIRDGTSYEQYF. CDR3 DNA sequence: TGTGCCATCAGGGACGGGACCTCTTACGAGCAGTACTTC. The chain couples TRBV10-3 to TRBJ2-7, with D perhaps given as TRBD1 or TRBD2 (5 bases each). CDR3 length: 13 residues. Trimming shortened V by 6 bases and J by 4 bases, and 13 bases separated the two germline ends. Germline V gene lookup returns CDR1 ENHRY and CDR2 SYGVKD.

This clonotype was detected only a few times. The chain uses TRBV20-1 and TRBJ2-4; D might be TRBD1 or TRBD2, each matching 6 bases. Germline assignment: CDR1 DFQATT and CDR2 SNEGSKA (reference sequence). Trimming removed 6 bases from V and 7 bases from J, with 13 bases in between. The CDR3 has 12 residues. The chain's CDR3 is CSAALGGNIQYF. Here the CDR3 DNA reads TGCAGTGCCGCCCTAGGGGGGAACATTCAGTACTTC.

This clonotype has only a few counts. The CDR3 coding sequence is TGTGCCAGCACGGTTGTAACTGGGATCCAAGAGACCCAGTACTTC. Translated: CASTVVTGIQETQYF. The rearrangement links TRBV6-1 to TRBJ2-5; D gene unclear. Germline CDR1 MNHNS, CDR2 SASEGT. The CDR3 covers 15 residues. Trimming took off 7 bases at V and 1 base at J, with 16 bases between the two ends.

The V gene is TRBV11-2, the J gene TRBJ1-2; perhaps TRBD1 as D (6 bases). V was pared by 5 bases and J by 3 bases, with 13 bases between. The germline V gene has CDR1 SGHAT and CDR2 FQNNGV. This CDR3 has 14 residues. In DNA form, the CDR3 reads TGTGCCAGCAGCACATCAACAGGGTACTATGGCTACACCTTC. Amino acid sequence: CASSTSTGYYGYTF.

The V and J genes are TRBV20-1 and TRBJ2-1, with unresolved D. V lost 0 bases, J lost 1 base, and 10 bases lay in between. Germline V gene lookup returns CDR1 DFQATT and CDR2 SNEGSKA (reference sequence). CDR3 size: 15 residues. CDR3 amino acids: CSARENKGSYNEQFF. The DNA for the CDR3 is TGCAGTGCTAGAGAAAATAAGGGTTCCTACAATGAGCAGTTCTTC.

This clonotype was found a few times. This rearrangement joins TRBV4-3 to TRBJ1-2, with D perhaps matching TRBD1 (5 bases). Trimming cost V 0 bases and J 6 bases, with 17 bases left between them. This CDR3 is 16 amino acids long. Germline V CDR1 and CDR2: LGHNA, YSLEER. The CDR3 DNA reads as TGCGCCAGCAGCCAAGACAGGGCCCGGGATGTGAATGGCTACACCTTC. The encoded protein is CASSQDRARDVNGYTF.

The V call is TRBV7-9, the J call TRBJ1-3, with 8 bases aligning to TRBD1. CDR1 and CDR2 from the germline V gene are SEHNR and FQNEAQ (reference sequence). Trimming removed 5 bases from V and 4 bases from J; junction bases left unmatched: 7. This CDR3 is 15 amino acids long. CDR3 bases: TGTGCCAGCAGCCCCCGACAGGGGCCGGGAAACACCATATATTTT. It encodes CASSPRQGPGNTIYF.

The sample holds a few counts of this clonotype. A much larger clone lies one base from this, so it may be a read error. The genes are TRBV7-2 and TRBJ2-5, with 9 positions matching TRBD2. Germline V gene data show CDR1 as SGHTA and CDR2 as FQGNSA. The CDR3 spans 16 residues. The V gene end was trimmed by 5 bases and the J gene end by 4 bases; junction bases not matched to a gene: 11. CDR3 nucleotides: TGTGCCAGCAGCGTAGATCGAAGCGGGAGGACAGAGACCCAGTACTTC. Protein sequence: CASSVDRSGRTETQYF.

The chain has TRBV4-2 and TRBJ2-5; D is perhaps TRBD2 (5 bases). The J call is uncertain, as TRBJ2-7 better fits the DNA end. Looked up from germline, CDR1 is LGHNA and CDR2 is YNFKEQ. CDR3 length: 14 amino acids. CDR3 sequence (DNA): TGTGCCAGCAGCCAAGTCGGGATTGACTACGAGCAGTACTTC. Translated: CASSQVGIDYEQYF.

This clonotype was picked up one time. This rearrangement joins TRBV5-1 to TRBJ2-5, with a possible D match to TRBD2 (5 bases). The end of the DNA is better explained by TRBJ2-1, so the J call may be wrong. The CDR3 has 14 amino acids. Germline V gene sequence: CDR1 SGHRS, CDR2 YFSETQ. As DNA, the CDR3 is TGCGCCAGCAGCTCCACGGGAACGACTGGTGAGCAGTTCTTC. It encodes CASSSTGTTGEQFF.

The rearrangement links TRBV25-1 to TRBJ1-2; 8 bases map to TRBD1. Germline V lookup: CDR1 MGHDK, CDR2 SYGVNS. J lost 8 bases, V lost 5 bases, and 22 bases had no gene match. The CDR3 covers 18 residues. The CDR3 sequence is CASSPKKGLTGAVWGYTF. CDR3 nucleotide sequence: TGTGCCAGCAGTCCCAAAAAGGGCTTGACAGGGGCCGTATGGGGCTACACCTTC.

V is TRBV3-1 and J is TRBJ2-5; D might be TRBD2 (6 bases). The CDR3 is 16 residues long. Per germline, CDR1 LGHDT and CDR2 YNNKEL (reference sequence). The V and J ends lost 5 bases and 1 base respectively, with 17 bases between them. CDR3 amino acids: CASSGGSRASQETQYF. The DNA for the CDR3 is TGTGCCAGCAGCGGGGGGTCTCGTGCGTCCCAAGAGACCCAGTACTTC.

In this sample, this clonotype turned up a few times. The V gene is TRBV4-1, the J gene TRBJ2-2; 7 bases map to TRBD2. V dropped 6 bases and J dropped 4; count of bases not matched to a gene: 5. Germline assignment: CDR1 MGHRA and CDR2 YSYEKL. The CDR3 runs to 14 residues. The CDR3 region has the DNA TGCGCCAGCAGTCATGGACTAGGCACCGGGGAGCTGTTTTTT. Its protein is CASSHGLGTGELFF.

A few counts support this clonotype. V gene TRBV7-9 combines with J gene TRBJ2-5; 7 bases match TRBD2. The V gene end was trimmed by 5 bases and the J gene end by 3 bases; junction bases not matched to a gene: 6. CDR3 size: 14 residues. Per the germline V gene, CDR1 is SEHNR and CDR2 is FQNEAQ (reference sequence). The CDR3 bases are TGTGCCAGCAGCAGAGAGCTAGCGGAAGAGACCCAGTACTTC. It encodes CASSRELAEETQYF.

The V call is TRBV5-6, the J call TRBJ2-1; 10 nucleotides agree with TRBD1. Germline V gives CDR1 SGHDT, CDR2 YYEEEE. This CDR3 has 17 amino acids. Trimming at V came to 3 bases and at J to 2 bases, leaving 8 bases not matched to a gene. The CDR3 DNA reads as TGTGCCAGCAGCTCCGGATCCGGGACAGGGGCCTACAATGAGCAGTTCTTC. Amino acids: CASSSGSGTGAYNEQFF.

This clonotype was counted only a few times. CDR3 sequence reads: CASSFRGEQYF. In nucleotides, the CDR3 is TGTGCCAGCAGCTTTAGAGGCGAGCAGTACTTC. V gene TRBV7-8 combines with J gene TRBJ2-5; no definite D call. The J call may be mistaken, given a closer DNA end match to TRBJ2-7. The CDR3 sequence is 11 residues long. Per germline, CDR1 SGHVS and CDR2 FQNEAQ.

This chain links TRBV4-3 with TRBJ1-5; 8 positions match TRBD1. The germline V gene has CDR1 LGHNA and CDR2 YSLEER. The CDR3 is 15 amino acids. J lost 5 bases, V lost 0 bases, and 3 bases had no gene match. The CDR3 DNA sequence: TGCGCCAGCAGCCAAGACGCAGGGGGCGATCAGCCCCAGCATTTT. It translates to CASSQDAGGDQPQHF.

This clonotype was picked up a small number of times. The V and J genes are TRBV20-1 and TRBJ1-4, with TRBD1 as a possible D gene (5 bases). Trimming left V 1 base short and J 7 bases short, with 13 bases between. Germline V gene sequence: CDR1 DFQATT, CDR2 SNEGSKA (reference sequence). There are 14 residues in the CDR3. The CDR3 nucleotides are TGCAGTGCTAGAGTATCGGGGGGTGGTGAAAAACTGTTTTTT. This translates into CSARVSGGGEKLFF.

The chain employs TRBV15 and TRBJ2-7, with TRBD2 as a possible D gene (5 bases). The DNA end is more similar to TRBJ2-1, so the J call may be wrong. Per the germline V gene, CDR1 is LNHNV and CDR2 is YYDKDF (reference sequence). The CDR3 runs to 18 residues. The CDR3 DNA follows: TGTGCCACCAGCAGAGGACTCCCCGGGGAAGGGTCCTACAATGAGCAGTTCTTC. Translated: CATSRGLPGEGSYNEQFF.